These T cell receptor beta chains were read from a single sample in a study of shared clonotypes between healthy human individuals. The data were produced by immunoSEQ multiplex PCR, yet TCRdb's version contains in-frame clones alone and is incomplete. The sample carries fewer than 400,000 clones, over 65% recorded once. The specimen was memory CD4+ T cells sorted from blood. The source is a young man in good health. Each CDR3 is given with its conserved first and last residue. The order of the fields is V gene, clone size, D gene, J gene, CDR3 DNA, CDR3 protein. A D gene is named only where the DNA matches it firmly. Part of the rows lack a size; the others show once, few, many or a class for expanded clones.

>TRBV28|.|TRBD1|TRBJ1-1
TGTGCCAGCAGACTACCCGGGACAGCTAACACTGAAGCTTTCTTT
CASRLPGTANTEAFF
>TRBV10-2|few|.|TRBJ2-7
TGCGCCAGCAGTGAAGGGTCCCCCGAGCAGTACTTC
CASSEGSPEQYF
>TRBV28|few|.|TRBJ2-2
TGTGCCAGCAGTTTAACCACCGGGGAGCTGTTTTTT
CASSLTTGELFF
>TRBV5-4|.|.|TRBJ2-5
TGTGCCAGCAGCCGGGGACAAGAGACCCAGTACTTC
CASSRGQETQYF
>TRBV28|many|.|TRBJ2-7
TGTGCCAGCACCCTGAGCGGACAGTACGAGCAGTACTTC
CASTLSGQYEQYF
>TRBV5-8|.|.|TRBJ1-1
TGTGCCAGCAGCTCCCTAAGCCGACAGCAACAAGCTTTCTTT
CASSSLSRQQQAFF
>TRBV18|.|.|TRBJ1-2
TGTGCCAGCTCACCATCGACAGCTAACTATGGCTGCACCTTC
CASSPSTANYGCTF
>TRBV10-2|.|.|TRBJ2-3
TGCGCCAGCAGTGCGACGGGAGAAGTTTTGTATTTT
CASSATGEVLYF
>TRBV5-8|.|TRBD1|TRBJ2-5
TGTGCCAGCAGCTTCGGACAGGGTGGAGAGACCCAGTACTTC
CASSFGQGGETQYF
>TRBV5-4|.|TRBD2|TRBJ2-3
TGTGCCAGCAGCTTGGAGGGCGGGAGGGGCACAGATACGCAGTATTTT
CASSLEGGRGTDTQYF
>TRBV14|.|TRBD1|TRBJ2-7
TGTGCCAGCAGCCTGGACAGGGGGCGGGAGCAGTACTTC
CASSLDRGREQYF
>TRBV7-8|few|TRBD1|TRBJ1-4
TGTGCCAGCAGCCGAGATCGGACAGGGAATGAAAAACTGTTTTTT
CASSRDRTGNEKLFF
>TRBV7-9|.|TRBD2|TRBJ2-1
TGTGCCAGCAGCTTGTCAGCGGGAGGGGACAATGAGCAGTTCTTC
CASSLSAGGDNEQFF
>TRBV6-1|.|TRBD1|TRBJ2-7
TGTGCCAGTTCCGGGACAGTCTACGAGCAGTACTTC
CASSGTVYEQYF
>TRBV19|.|.|TRBJ1-1
TGTGCCAGTAGTATTTGGGGGTTGGACACTGAAGCTTTCTTT
CASSIWGLDTEAFF
>TRBV6-1|.|TRBD1|TRBJ1-2
TGTGCCAGCAGTGGGATGACAGGGAGAGATGGCTACACCTTC
CASSGMTGRDGYTF
>TRBV5-1|.|.|TRBJ2-1
TGCGCCAGCAGCTCATTACAGGGTCGTAGGGTACTAAATGAGCAGTTCTTC
CASSSLQGRRVLNEQFF
>TRBV5-1|.|TRBD1|TRBJ2-7
TGCGCCAGCAGCCTTGCACAGGGGGCGGCCTACGAGCAGTACTTC
CASSLAQGAAYEQYF
>TRBV7-2|.|.|TRBJ2-1
TGTGCCAGCAGTCAATCAATGGCCTACAATGAGCAGTTCTTC
CASSQSMAYNEQFF
>TRBV27|.|.|TRBJ1-1
TGTGCCAGCAGTTTATCAGGGCCCACTGAAGCTTTCTTT
CASSLSGPTEAFF
>TRBV11-2|.|.|TRBJ2-5
TGTGCCAGCAGTCTACATGAAACCCAGTACTTC
CASSLHETQYF
>TRBV7-2|.|.|TRBJ1-3
TGTGCCAGCAGCTTGAAATCCGACGGAAGCTCTGGAAACACCATATATTTT
CASSLKSDGSSGNTIYF
>TRBV28|.|TRBD1|TRBJ1-4
TGTGCCAGCAGTTTTGAAGCTAACAGGGGTGAAAAACTGTTTTTT
CASSFEANRGEKLFF
>TRBV5-4|.|.|TRBJ2-3
TGTGCCAGCAGCCGGGACTCCCTCACAGATACGCAGTATTTT
CASSRDSLTDTQYF
>TRBV5-1|.|TRBD1|TRBJ1-4
TGCGCCAGCAGCCCAGGACAGGGCGATGAAAAACTGTTTTTT
CASSPGQGDEKLFF
>TRBV6-6|.|TRBD1|TRBJ1-4
TGTGCCAGCAGCCCCGGGACAGGGTATGAAAAACTGTTTTTT
CASSPGTGYEKLFF
>TRBV25-1|.|TRBD1|TRBJ1-1
TGTGCCAGCAGCCCGGGACAGATGAACACTGAAGCTTTCTTT
CASSPGQMNTEAFF
>TRBV4-1|.|TRBD2|TRBJ2-5
TGCGCCAGCAGCCGAGAATCGGGGAGGGCCCAAGAGACCCAGTACTTC
CASSRESGRAQETQYF
>TRBV19|.|.|TRBJ2-6
TGTGCCAGTAGTATCAGGGGTGGATCTGGGGCCAACGTCCTGACTTTC
CASSIRGGSGANVLTF
>TRBV5-1|.|.|TRBJ2-2
TGCGCCAGCAGCTTGGGCCTCAACACCGGGGAGCTGTTTTTT
CASSLGLNTGELFF
>TRBV7-9|.|.|TRBJ2-1
TGTGCCAGCAGCCCCCGCAATGAGCAGTTCTTC
CASSPRNEQFF
>TRBV19|few|TRBD2|TRBJ2-5
TGTGCCAGTAGTCGGACTAGCGGAGAAGAGACCCAGTACTTC
CASSRTSGEETQYF
>TRBV7-9|.|.|TRBJ1-4
TGTGCCAGCAGCTTAAGCGGGGCGGGGGCGACGGAAAAACTGTTTTTT
CASSLSGAGATEKLFF
>TRBV10-3|.|.|TRBJ2-3
TGTGCCATCAATGAGGTAGGCACAGATACGCAGTATTTT
CAINEVGTDTQYF
>TRBV7-9|.|TRBD2|TRBJ2-5
TGTGCCAGCAGGGGGGAACTAGCGGGAGAAGAGACCCAGTACTTC
CASRGELAGEETQYF
>TRBV7-7|.|.|TRBJ2-2
TGTGCTAGCAGCTTAGGTCGGGGAGTTGACACCGGGGAGCTGTTTTTT
CASSLGRGVDTGELFF
>TRBV19|few|.|TRBJ1-4
TGTGCCAGTAGTTTAAGGACGAAACTGTTTTTT
CASSLRTKLFF
>TRBV28|.|TRBD2|TRBJ2-1
TGTGCCAGCAGCACCGGGACTAGCGGTAACAATGAGCAGTTCTTC
CASSTGTSGNNEQFF
>TRBV5-1|.|TRBD2|TRBJ2-2
TGCGCCAGCAGCCCTAGCGGGAACACCGGGGAGCTGTTTTTT
CASSPSGNTGELFF
>TRBV6-6|few|.|TRBJ2-7
TGTGCCAGCGAGGGGGTGAGCTACGAGCAGTACTTC
CASEGVSYEQYF
>TRBV7-9|few|TRBD2|TRBJ2-1
TGTGCCAGCAGCTTATCGCTAGCGGGAAGCTACAATGAGCAGTTCTTC
CASSLSLAGSYNEQFF
>TRBV6-1|.|TRBD1|TRBJ1-1
TGTGCCAGCAGTGTAGGGACAGGGGGCCTGGGAGCTTTCTTT
CASSVGTGGLGAFF
>TRBV5-1|.|TRBD1|TRBJ2-5
TGCGCCAGCAGCTTGGCCATGACAGGGGGCCCAGAAGAGACCCAGTACTTC
CASSLAMTGGPEETQYF
>TRBV2|.|.|TRBJ1-1
TGTGCCAGCAGTCCTTTGTATGGAGAGGGCACTGAAGCTTTCTTT
CASSPLYGEGTEAFF
>TRBV2|.|.|TRBJ1-2
TGTGCCAGCAGTGAACAGAAGAACTATGGCTACACCTTC
CASSEQKNYGYTF
>TRBV5-1|.|TRBD2|TRBJ2-1
TGCGCCAGCAGCTTGGCGGGCGGGAGGGCCCATGAGCAGTTCTTC
CASSLAGGRAHEQFF
>TRBV5-1|.|.|TRBJ1-4
TGCGCCAGAGACAGCACTAATGAAAAACTGTTTTTT
CARDSTNEKLFF
>TRBV5-1|.|.|TRBJ1-1
TGCGCCAGCAGCCGCCAACGGGAGAACACTGAAGCTTTCTTT
CASSRQRENTEAFF
>TRBV2|.|TRBD1|TRBJ1-1
TGTGCCAGCGCCCGGGACAGAGAAGCTTTCTTT
CASARDREAFF
>TRBV2|.|TRBD1|TRBJ2-6
TGTGCCAGCAGAATCACAGGGGGCTCTGGGGCCAACGTCCTGACTTTC
CASRITGGSGANVLTF
>TRBV2|.|TRBD2|TRBJ2-7
TGTGCCGTGTGGCGGGAGCTCCCATCCTACGAGCAGTACTTC
CAVWRELPSYEQYF
>TRBV11-3|.|.|TRBJ1-4
TGTGCCAGCAGCTTAGTACGTCAGGGGATTGCAACTAATGAAAAACTGTTTTTT
CASSLVRQGIATNEKLFF
>TRBV6-5|.|.|TRBJ1-1
TGTGCCAGCAGTTACTCGCAGACTGAAGCTTTCTTT
CASSYSQTEAFF
>TRBV10-1|.|TRBD2|TRBJ2-1
TGCGCCAGCAGTTTAGCGGGAGGGCCGTATAATGAGCAGTTCTTC
CASSLAGGPYNEQFF
>TRBV11-2|.|.|TRBJ2-7
TGTGCCAGCAGCTTAGCAGACTACGAGCAGTACTTC
CASSLADYEQYF